Each of the 7 T cell receptor beta chains below was sequenced from the same sample in a study of T cells in Graves' hyperthyroidism and ophthalmopathy. Amplification of TCR beta CDR3 regions used RNA as the template. Using the HTBI primer set, a first-round RT-PCR was run on the TCR CDR3. Each CDR3 protein gets one entry after TCRdb re-called the multiplex PCR reads with MiXCR. The table includes about 610,000 distinct CDR3 sequences, about half detected once. The material sequenced was peripheral blood or thyroid tissue (not recorded which). The receptor source for this set is a woman aged 18 to 35 with Graves' hyperthyroidism.

This clonotype has ten or more counts. The chain employs TRBV13 and TRBJ2-5; possibly TRBD1 for D (6 bases). Per the germline V gene, CDR1 is PRHDT and CDR2 is FYEKMQ (reference sequence). The CDR3 runs to 12 residues. Trimming took 5 bases from V and 9 from J, leaving 13 bases between them. The CDR3 loop reads CASSLQGRAQYF. The CDR3 nucleotides are TGTGCCAGCAGCCTACAGGGTCGGGCCCAGTACTTC.

Many counts were recorded for this clonotype. The chain couples TRBV3-1 to TRBJ1-5; maybe TRBD1 (5 bases). The CDR3 totals 15 residues. Germline-derived CDR1 and CDR2 are LGHDT and YNNKEL (reference sequence). Trimming removed 3 bases from V and 4 bases from J, with 13 bases in between. CDR3 loop: CASSQGGGRNQPQHF. CDR3 nucleotides: TGTGCCAGCAGCCAGGGGGGAGGGAGGAATCAGCCCCAGCATTTT.

This clonotype has at least ten counts. The rearrangement joins TRBV7-9 to TRBJ2-7; possibly TRBD1 for D (6 bases). Germline V gene data show CDR1 as SEHNR and CDR2 as FQNEAQ (reference sequence). The CDR3 loop spans 14 amino acids. The V end was cut by 5 bases, the J end by 3 bases, with 14 bases between. In DNA, the CDR3 is TGTGCCAGCAGCAGGCCGGGACATGGCTACGAGCAGTACTTC. It codes for CASSRPGHGYEQYF.

The chain couples TRBV2 to TRBJ2-5; the match to TRBD2 covers 8 bases. The CDR3 totals 15 residues. After removal of 7 bases from V and 5 bases from J, the junction contained 12 bases not matched to a gene. Germline assignment: CDR1 SNHLY and CDR2 FYNNEI. CDR3 sequence reads: CASKPQQRLAETQYF. CDR3 sequence (DNA): TGTGCCAGCAAGCCTCAACAACGACTAGCGGAGACCCAGTACTTC. The full variable domain, completed using reference TRBV2 and TRBJ2-5, is EPEVTQTPSHQVTQMGQEVILRCVPISNHLYFYWYRQILGQKVEFLVSFYNNEISEKSEIFDDQFSVERPDGSNFTLKIRSTKLEDSAMYFCASKPQQRLAETQYFGPGTRLLVL.

This clonotype was picked up many times. The chain joins TRBV20-1 to TRBJ1-2; 8 nucleotides line up with TRBD1. The CDR3 has 16 residues. Germline CDR1 reads DFQATT; CDR2 reads SNEGSKA (reference sequence). J lost 6 bases, V lost 6 bases, and 18 bases had no gene match. The CDR3 DNA is TGCAGTGCGGCGAATTACAGGGGGGCTAGTCGGAATGGCTACACCTTC. Encoded protein: CSAANYRGASRNGYTF.

This clonotype was seen at least ten times. The chain has TRBV20-1 and TRBJ2-7; D is perhaps TRBD1 (6 bases). The germline V and J ends were trimmed by 1 base and 7 bases, with 17 bases remaining between them. Germline V gives CDR1 DFQATT, CDR2 SNEGSKA (reference sequence). CDR3 length equals 14 residues. The CDR3 nucleotides are TGCAGTGCTAGAGTCGGGACGGGTACAGGGGAGCAGTACTTC. It is translated as CSARVGTGTGEQYF.

The sample holds many counts of this clonotype. J is TRBJ2-5 and V is TRBV15; 10 nucleotides match TRBD2. The CDR3 is made up of 15 amino acids. Germline assignment: CDR1 LNHNV and CDR2 YYDKDF (reference sequence). Trimming at V came to 1 base and at J to 5 bases, leaving 4 bases not matched to a gene. CDR3 nucleotide sequence: TGTGCCACCAGCAGAGGGGGGACTAGCGAGGAGACCCAGTACTTC. As protein: CATSRGGTSEETQYF.